This TCR beta chain was sequenced in a study of shared clonotypes between healthy human individuals. Only Caucasian adults living in Nashville, Tennessee made up the donor group. Losses at the gene ends were 5 bases for V and 2 bases for J; bases not matched to a gene: 3. Germline V gene sequence: CDR1 SSHAT, CDR2 FNYEAQ (reference sequence). The CDR3 contains 15 residues. As processed by the authors: From ImmunoSEQ came sequences covering only the junction and carrying no quality scores, so filtering differed. Only in-frame clones appear in the TCRdb table, and some are missing; sequencing was by immunoSEQ multiplex PCR. V and J calls and clone size follow that table, whereas D and trimming were derived from the DNA. This sample has about 670,000 clones, with more than 70% found just once.

The receptor's source is a woman aged 25-40 years in good health. The chain employs TRBV7-7 and TRBJ2-3; 11 nucleotides agree with TRBD2. Material: memory CD4+ T cells sorted from blood. The subset denotes: CD45RA-negative fraction. CDR3 DNA sequence: TGTGCCAGCAGCGCGACTAGCGGGGCCACAGATACGCAGTATTTT. Protein product: CASSATSGATDTQYF.